The 8 T cell receptor beta chains given below trace back to one sample, sequenced in a study of persistence of HIV-infected CD4 T cells. What these receptors recognize is not known. An overlapping HIV-1 Gag peptide pool stimulated these cells at approximately 1 ug/peptide/mL. CD40L-negative CD69-negative CD45RO-high memory CD4+ T cells were sorted as populations depleted of antigen-responding cells. Sequencing used immunoSEQ version 4 in survey mode. The data were produced by immunoSEQ multiplex PCR, yet TCRdb's version contains in-frame clones alone and is incomplete. The sample has about 40,000 clones; around 82% are singletons. Source: CD4+ T cells sorted from PBMCs after approximately 19-hour stimulation, taken from a patient who received antiretroviral therapy. The receptors were sampled from an adult man with HIV who was CMV-seropositive.

The chain recombines TRBV29-1 with TRBJ2-3; D uncertain. This CDR3 has 12 residues. The V gene lost 3 bases and the J gene lost 1 base, with 5 bases spanning the gap. CDR1 and CDR2 from the germline V gene are SQVTM and ANQGSEA. CDR3 protein: CSVDIGTDTQYF. The CDR3 DNA is TGCAGCGTTGATATAGGCACAGATACGCAGTATTTT.

This clone was counted only a few times. The chain is built from TRBV18 and TRBJ2-2; 7 bases are shared with TRBD2. The CDR3 length is 17 residues. The V segment lost 2 bases and the J segment 1 base; nucleotides outside the gene matches: 7. CDR1 KGHSH and CDR2 LQKENI come from the germline V gene. The CDR3 reads CASSPGPRGGNTGELFF. CDR3 DNA: TGTGCCAGCTCACCAGGGCCGCGCGGGGGGAACACCGGGGAGCTGTTTTTT. Full variable domain (remainder filled in from reference TRBV18 and TRBJ2-2): NAGVMQNPRHLVRRRGQEARLRCSPMKGHSHVYWYRQLPEEGLKFMVYLQKENIIDESGMPKERFSAEFPKEGPSILRIQQVVRGDSAAYFCASSPGPRGGNTGELFFGEGSRLTVL.

About this clone itself: Other DNA sequences of this sample code for an identical CDR3. The chain has TRBV11-3 and TRBJ2-2; D is unclear. The germline CDR1 and CDR2 sequences are SGHNT and YENEEA. The length of the CDR3 is 13 residues. Trimming stripped 1 base from V and 1 base from J, with 1 base between. CDR3 coding DNA: TGTGCCAGCAGCTTAGTGAACACCGGGGAGCTGTTTTTT. Translated, it gives CASSLVNTGELFF.

The CDR3 DNA sequence: TGTGCCAGCAGTTACGGAAGCGGAAGCACAGATACGCAGTATTTT. Translated: CASSYGSGSTDTQYF. V is TRBV6-2 or TRBV6-3 and J is TRBJ2-3; tentative D call: TRBD2 (5 bases). V lost 2 bases, J lost 0 bases, and 9 bases lay in between. Germline V gene data show CDR1 as MNHEY and CDR2 as SVGEGT. CDR3 length: 15 residues.

The chain is built from TRBV29-1 and TRBJ1-5; 7 bases align to TRBD1. Germline V CDR1 and CDR2: SQVTM, ANQGSEA. This CDR3 has 14 amino acids. V dropped 7 bases and J dropped 3; count of bases not matched to a gene: 9. CDR3 protein: CSASGDRDNQPQHF. For the CDR3, the DNA is TGCAGCGCTTCCGGAGACAGGGACAATCAGCCCCAGCATTTT.

The chain combines TRBV7-2 with TRBJ2-4; no reliable D call. Trimming shortened V by 5 bases and J by 0 bases, and 14 bases separated the two germline ends. Germline CDR1 reads SGHTA; CDR2 reads FQGNSA. The CDR3 runs 16 residues. The CDR3 nucleotides read TGTGCCAGCAGCCCGCAGACATATCTAGCCAAAAACATTCAGTACTTC. Its translation is CASSPQTYLAKNIQYF. The entire variable domain, with the rest obtained from reference TRBV7-2 and TRBJ2-4, is as follows: GAGVSQSPSNKVTEKGKDVELRCDPISGHTALYWYRQSLGQGLEFLIYFQGNSAPDKSGLPSDRFSAERTGGSVSTLTIQRTQQEDSAVYLCASSPQTYLAKNIQYFGAGTRLSVL.

This chain connects TRBV10-3 to TRBJ2-7, with TRBD2 matching over 13 bases. This CDR3 has 15 residues. In germline, CDR1 is ENHRY, CDR2 SYGVKD. Germline trimming cut 4 bases from V and 6 bases from J; bases unmatched to any gene: 6. CDR3 amino acids: CAISGGLAGAREQYF. CDR3 in DNA: TGTGCCATCAGTGGCGGACTAGCGGGAGCTCGCGAGCAGTACTTC.

The gene calls are TRBV7-3 and TRBJ2-2; maybe TRBD1 (5 bases). Germline V gives CDR1 SGHTA, CDR2 FQGTGA. This CDR3 spans 20 amino acids. V lost 1 base, J lost 0 bases, and 21 bases lay in between. The CDR3 reads CASSLRWAGPFPSNTGELFF. CDR3 DNA: TGTGCCAGCAGCTTAAGATGGGCAGGGCCCTTCCCTTCGAACACCGGGGAGCTGTTTTTT.